These 24 T cell receptor beta chains were sequenced from one sample in a study of PD-L1 blockade in urothelial cancer. This table comes from immunoSEQ multiplex PCR, and its TCRdb copy is limited to in-frame clones, with some not included. Here the sample spans approximately 46,000 clones, 70% to 90% being singletons. The source material was PBMCs, sampled around atezolizumab (anti-PD-L1) treatment. These receptors originate from a man between 60 and 70 years old with urothelial cancer.

The gene calls are TRBV7-2 and TRBJ2-3; D call uncertain. Trimming removed 5 bases from V and 0 bases from J, with 9 bases in between. Germline CDR1 SGHTA, CDR2 FQGNSA. The length of the CDR3 is 14 residues. The CDR3 loop is CASSPGGSTDTQYF. The CDR3 region has the DNA TGTGCCAGCAGCCCGGGTGGTAGCACAGATACGCAGTATTTT.

The genes are TRBV7-9 and TRBJ2-1; D is uncertain. The CDR3 sequence is 11 residues long. V was clipped by 5 bases and J by 8 bases, with 7 bases between them. Looked up from germline, CDR1 is SEHNR and CDR2 is FQNEAQ (reference sequence). The DNA of the CDR3 is TGTGCCAGCAGCCCCGCGGATGAGCAGTTCTTC. Its translation is CASSPADEQFF.

The chain uses TRBV27 and TRBJ2-7, with D possibly TRBD1 on 6 matching bases. With 4 bases removed from V and 3 bases from J, the gap between germline ends came to 13 bases. Per the germline V gene, CDR1 is MNHEY and CDR2 is SMNVEV (reference sequence). The length of the CDR3 is 14 residues. The CDR3: CASSYPGDIYEQYF. In nucleotides, the CDR3 is TGTGCCAGCAGTTACCCAGGGGACATCTACGAGCAGTACTTC.

The chain is built from TRBV11-2 and TRBJ2-1, with 9 bases identical to TRBD2. V dropped 2 bases and J dropped 3; count of bases not matched to a gene: 2. CDR3 length equals 15 residues. The germline V gene has CDR1 SGHAT and CDR2 FQNNGV. CDR3 nucleotide sequence: TGTGCCAGCAGCTTAAGTAGCGGGAGCTACAATGAGCAGTTCTTC. It specifies CASSLSSGSYNEQFF.

The chain recombines TRBV11-2 with TRBJ2-7, with a possible D match to TRBD1 (7 bases). Germline V gene sequence: CDR1 SGHAT, CDR2 FQNNGV. There are 15 residues in the CDR3. Trimming shortened V by 5 bases and J by 3 bases, and 17 bases separated the two germline ends. CDR3 sequence: CASSPRRDRRYEQYF. CDR3 nucleotide sequence: TGTGCCAGCAGCCCGCGGCGGGACAGACGCTACGAGCAGTACTTC.

The chain is built from TRBV6-5 and TRBJ1-1; TRBD1 matches 9 bases. The CDR3 spans 12 residues. Germline CDR1 is MNHEY and CDR2 is SVGAGI. Unmatched junction bases numbered 6, after V lost 5 bases and J lost 11 bases. The CDR3 region has the DNA TGTGCCAGCAGTAGCAGGACAGGGGCGGCTTTCTTT. Residues: CASSSRTGAAFF.

The rearrangement uses TRBV6-1 and TRBJ1-2; D remains ambiguous. The V end lost 0 bases, the J end lost 1 base, and 3 bases lay between the germline ends. The germline gives CDR1 MNHNS, CDR2 SASEGT. The CDR3 has 13 amino acids. The CDR3 region has the DNA TGTGCCAGCAGTGAAGCCAATAACTATGGCTACACCTTC. As protein: CASSEANNYGYTF.

The gene calls are TRBV30 and TRBJ1-3, with D maybe TRBD1 (5 bases). The germline V gene has CDR1 GTSNPN and CDR2 SVGIG (reference sequence). Trimming took 2 bases from V and 4 from J, leaving 12 bases between them. CDR3 size: 14 residues. CDR3 protein: CAWSLGGTGNTIYF. The CDR3 region has the DNA TGTGCCTGGAGTTTGGGGGGAACGGGAAACACCATATATTTT.

There are a few counts of this clone. The chain carries TRBV15 and TRBJ1-3; D ambiguous. V dropped 4 bases and J dropped 2 bases, with 12 bases sitting between them. Germline lookup yields CDR1 LNHNV and CDR2 YYDKDF (reference sequence). This CDR3 contains 15 residues. This chain's CDR3 is CATSNGVEPGNTIYF. The CDR3 nucleotides read TGTGCCACCAGCAACGGGGTCGAGCCTGGAAACACCATATATTTT.

The chain is built from TRBV5-1 and TRBJ1-5, with 9 bases fitting TRBD1. Germline CDR1 reads SGHRS; CDR2 reads YFSETQ. J was trimmed by 4 bases and V by 3 bases; bases with no gene match: 5. CDR3 length equals 15 residues. The CDR3 DNA reads as TGCGCCAGCAGCTATACGGGACAGGGAAATCAGCCCCAGCATTTT. It translates to CASSYTGQGNQPQHF.

This sequence joins TRBV9 and TRBJ2-3; TRBD2 agrees at 10 bases. CDR3 length equals 16 residues. CDR1 SGDLS and CDR2 YYNGEE come from the germline V gene. V dropped 0 bases and J dropped 6; count of bases not matched to a gene: 7. CDR3 region: CASSVAQGAGGDTQYF. The DNA of the CDR3 is TGTGCCAGCAGCGTAGCCCAAGGAGCGGGGGGGGATACGCAGTATTTT. The full variable domain, its missing parts supplied by reference TRBV9 and TRBJ2-3, is DSGVTQTPKHLITATGQRVTLRCSPRSGDLSVYWYQQSLDQGLQFLIQYYNGEERAKGNILERFSAQQFPDLHSELNLSSLELGDSALYFCASSVAQGAGGDTQYFGPGTRLTVL.

The chain uses TRBV15 and TRBJ2-7, with D possibly being TRBD2 (6 bases). The CDR3 contains 14 residues. Germline-derived CDR1 and CDR2 are LNHNV and YYDKDF (reference sequence). Trimming stripped 5 bases from V and 6 bases from J, with 17 bases between. The CDR3 bases are TGTGCCACCAGCGTTGGGGGGTCAGCGAGCGAGCAGTACTTC. It codes for CATSVGGSASEQYF.

The chain has TRBV19 and TRBJ2-1; 8 positions match TRBD1. This CDR3 comprises 15 residues. J was trimmed by 6 bases and V by 3 bases; bases with no gene match: 7. Germline assignment: CDR1 LNHDA and CDR2 SQIVND (reference sequence). The CDR3 here is CASSIRTGRFNEQFF. CDR3 coding DNA: TGTGCCAGTAGTATCAGGACAGGGAGATTCAATGAGCAGTTCTTC.

This chain joins TRBV7-9 and TRBJ1-2; D may be TRBD1 (5 bases). The CDR3 has 14 residues. The germline V gene encodes CDR1 SEHNR and CDR2 FQNEAQ (reference sequence). V gave up 6 bases and J gave up 7 bases, with 18 bases separating them. Here the CDR3 reads CASSPILGAAGYTF. DNA of the CDR3: TGTGCCAGCAGTCCCATCCTAGGGGCGGCTGGCTACACCTTC.

In DNA form, the CDR3 reads TGTGCCAGCAGTTCGCCGACACCGGGACAGGCGGCGAAGACCCAGTACTTC. Encoded protein: CASSSPTPGQAAKTQYF. This chain connects TRBV28 to TRBJ2-5; 8 nucleotides line up with TRBD1. V trimming: 4 bases; J trimming: 6 bases; junction bases outside the gene matches: 16. Germline loops: CDR1 MDHEN, CDR2 SYDVKM. CDR3 size: 17 residues. Full variable domain (remainder filled in from reference TRBV28 and TRBJ2-5): DVKVTQSSRYLVKRTGEKVFLECVQDMDHENMFWYRQDPGLGLRLIYFSYDVKMKEKGDIPEGYSVSREKKERFSLILESASTNQTSMYLCASSSPTPGQAAKTQYFGPGTRLLVL.

This chain connects TRBV9 to TRBJ2-2; 7 nucleotides agree with TRBD1. This CDR3 spans 15 amino acids. Germline V gene lookup returns CDR1 SGDLS and CDR2 YYNGEE. The V and J ends lost 4 bases and 1 base, in that order; junction bases with no gene match: 4. The CDR3 coding sequence is TGTGCCAGCAGCATTCGGACAGGGAACACCGGGGAGCTGTTTTTT. It translates to CASSIRTGNTGELFF.

This chain links TRBV7-9 with TRBJ2-5; TRBD2 agrees at 15 bases. The CDR3 has 17 amino acids. After removal of 4 bases from V and 2 bases from J, the junction contained 5 bases not matched to a gene. Germline CDR1 SEHNR, CDR2 FQNEAQ (reference sequence). CDR3 DNA: TGTGCCAGCAGCTCCTGGACTAGCGGGGGGGGGCAAGAGACCCAGTACTTC. Translating it yields CASSSWTSGGGQETQYF.

V and J are TRBV18 and TRBJ2-7, with 10 bases matching TRBD2. The CDR3 extends over 16 amino acids. Trimming at V came to 3 bases and at J to 5 bases, leaving 10 bases not matched to a gene. Per germline, CDR1 KGHSH and CDR2 LQKENI. CDR3 residues: CASSPPGTSVRHEQYF. The CDR3 bases are TGTGCCAGCTCACCGCCCGGGACTAGCGTTAGACACGAGCAGTACTTC.

This rearrangement joins TRBV12-5 to TRBJ1-6; D uncertain. V was pared by 2 bases and J by 2 bases, with 7 bases between. From germline, CDR1 is LGHNT and CDR2 FRNRAP. The CDR3 has 15 residues. This CDR3 is CASGLTSTYNSPLHF. The CDR3 DNA sequence: TGTGCTAGTGGTTTGACAAGTACCTATAATTCACCCCTCCACTTT.

In its sample, this clone was seen once. The V and J genes are TRBV28 and TRBJ1-6, with 7 bases identical to TRBD1. The J segment lost 7 bases and the V segment lost 5 bases, leaving 17 bases of the junction unmatched. From germline, CDR1 is MDHEN and CDR2 SYDVKM. The CDR3 runs 18 residues. This chain's CDR3 is CASSPPPQGLLRNSPLHF. The DNA of the CDR3 is TGTGCCAGCAGTCCGCCTCCACAGGGGTTATTGAGGAATTCACCCCTCCACTTT.

The V and J genes are TRBV20-1 and TRBJ2-4; D gene unclear. This CDR3 contains 11 residues. Germline values: CDR1 DFQATT, CDR2 SNEGSKA (reference sequence). Deletions cut 6 bases from V and 10 bases from J, with 13 bases between. The CDR3 DNA follows: TGCAGTGCCTCCCTTACTGCAATTCAGTACTTC. This sequence encodes CSASLTAIQYF.

The genes are TRBV6-6 and TRBJ2-5; 7 bases map to TRBD2. V lost 0 bases and J lost 0; bases outside the gene matches: 1. The germline CDR1 and CDR2 sequences are MNHNY and SVGAGI (reference sequence). The CDR3 consists of 15 residues. The CDR3 loop is CASSYSGRDQETQYF. The CDR3 bases are TGTGCCAGCAGTTACTCGGGGAGGGACCAAGAGACCCAGTACTTC.

As concerns this clone: Different DNA sequences within this sample yield the same CDR3. The chain uses TRBV7-2 and TRBJ1-2, with a tentative D call TRBD1 (6 bases). This CDR3 is built from 14 residues. Germline values: CDR1 SGHTA, CDR2 FQGNSA. Trimming stripped 4 bases from V and 3 bases from J, with 12 bases between. The CDR3 sequence: CASSSGGGDYGYTF. The DNA for the CDR3 is TGTGCCAGCAGCTCGGGGGGGGGCGACTATGGCTACACCTTC.

The gene calls are TRBV4-2 and TRBJ2-7; a possible D gene is TRBD2 (5 bases). Trimming took off 0 bases at V and 4 bases at J, with 7 bases between the two ends. The germline V gene encodes CDR1 LGHNA and CDR2 YNFKEQ. The CDR3 covers 13 residues. CDR3 nucleotide sequence: TGTGCCAGCAGCCAAGAGTCGGGGTACGAGCAGTACTTC. Translation: CASSQESGYEQYF.